The clone carrying this T cell receptor (beta chain) was recorded a few times. Its antigen is undetermined. Researchers ran the PCR with 60 Vbeta and 13 Jbeta primers. The table came from immunoSEQ multiplex PCR; TCRdb's copy has only in-frame clones and leaves some out. The sample lists some 120,000 clones; around three quarters were seen once. This record comes from a study of cytomegalovirus exposure and HLA in healthy donors. Study conclusions and caveats: Cytomegalovirus association was assigned to over 150 TCR beta chains. A later analysis by the authors found several of the most significant clusters apparently linked to common viral pathogens. HLA restriction was apparent for most CMV-associated TCR beta chains in a later analysis. There were a few CMV-associated chains whose specificity for CMV antigens was confirmed in vitro.

CDR1 is SGHRS, CDR2 YFSETQ, per germline. The germline V and J ends were trimmed by 2 bases and 5 bases, with 15 bases remaining between them. The CDR3 runs 15 residues. The sequence came from a man younger than 30 in good health and CMV-seronegative. The sequenced sample consisted of PBMCs. The chain carries TRBV5-1 and TRBJ2-3, with a possible D match to TRBD2 (6 bases). The CDR3 DNA reads TGCGCCAGCAGCTTACAGGCCCTGGGGGGAGATACGCAGTATTTT. It yields the protein CASSLQALGGDTQYF. The full variable domain, completed using reference TRBV5-1 and TRBJ2-3, is KAGVTQTPRYLIKTRGQQVTLSCSPISGHRSVSWYQQTPGQGLQFLFEYFSETQRNKGNFPGRFSGRQFSNSRSEMNVSTLELGDSALYLCASSLQALGGDTQYFGPGTRLTVL.